These 13 T cell receptor beta chains came from one sample sequenced in a study of blood T cell repertoires in COVID-19. Method: immunoSEQ multiplex PCR; TCRdb's copy keeps in-frame clones and lacks some. This table has about 270,000 clones, roughly nine tenths appearing once. Material for sequencing was PBMCs or T cells enriched from blood (not recorded which). The receptors were sampled from a woman between 18 and 30 years old who had recovered from COVID-19.

V usage is TRBV27 and J usage is TRBJ2-3; 8 bases fit TRBD2. V shed 3 bases, J shed 2 bases, and the junction held 4 bases outside the gene matches. This CDR3 is 15 amino acids long. Germline V gene sequence: CDR1 MNHEY, CDR2 SMNVEV (reference sequence). The CDR3 DNA sequence: TGTGCCAGCAGTTTGACTAGCGCAAACACAGATACGCAGTATTTT. Its translation is CASSLTSANTDTQYF.

The chain is built from TRBV11-3 and TRBJ2-7, with TRBD2 as a possible D gene (6 bases). Trimming stripped 3 bases from V and 0 bases from J, with 6 bases between. Per germline, CDR1 SGHNT and CDR2 YENEEA. The CDR3 totals 13 residues. The CDR3 is CASSLTSSYEQYF. The CDR3 DNA is TGTGCCAGCAGCTTGACTAGCTCCTACGAGCAGTACTTC.

V gene TRBV12-3 or TRBV12-4 combines with J gene TRBJ1-2, with 9 bases identical to TRBD1. Trimming cost V 5 bases and J 6 bases; bases outside gene matches: 4. The CDR3 is 13 residues long. DNA of the CDR3: TGTGCCAGCAGTCTTACAGGGGGCGATGGCTACACCTTC. Its translation: CASSLTGGDGYTF.

This sequence joins TRBV5-4 and TRBJ2-7, with 9 bases identical to TRBD1. CDR3 size: 14 residues. Germline CDR1 and CDR2: SGHNT and YYREEE (reference sequence). Trimming at V came to 4 bases and at J to 7 bases, leaving 9 bases not matched to a gene. The CDR3 nucleotides are TGTGCCAGCAGCGGGACAGGGACCCTTGTAGAGCAGTACTTC. Its translation: CASSGTGTLVEQYF.

This chain connects TRBV19 to TRBJ1-5; possibly TRBD1 for D (5 bases). There are 15 residues in the CDR3. CDR1 and CDR2 from the germline V gene are LNHDA and SQIVND (reference sequence). Trimming pared 7 bases from V and 0 bases from J, leaving 13 bases between. In DNA form, the CDR3 reads TGTGCCAGTACCTTGACAGTCTATAGCAATCAGCCCCAGCATTTT. Translated, it gives CASTLTVYSNQPQHF.

The CDR3 loop is CASSLSTGGSGELFF. The CDR3 DNA follows: TGTGCCAGCAGCCTATCTACAGGGGGCTCCGGGGAGCTGTTTTTT. The V and J genes are TRBV11-2 and TRBJ2-2; 9 nucleotides match TRBD1. Germline CDR1 and CDR2: SGHAT and FQNNGV. V was clipped by 5 bases and J by 6 bases; unmatched bases: 7. The CDR3 has 15 amino acids.

This chain joins TRBV5-5 and TRBJ1-4, with 7 nucleotides matching TRBD1. Germline assignment: CDR1 SGHKS and CDR2 YYEKEE (reference sequence). CDR3 length: 14 residues. J gave up 5 bases and V 4 bases, and 5 bases lay outside the gene matches. DNA for the CDR3: TGTGCCAGCAGCCCGACAGGGATAAATGAAAAACTGTTTTTT. Translated: CASSPTGINEKLFF.

This sequence joins TRBV4-2 and TRBJ2-1, with unresolved D. This CDR3 comprises 16 residues. V was clipped by 5 bases and J by 2 bases, with 16 bases between them. Per the germline V gene, CDR1 is LGHNA and CDR2 is YNFKEQ. The CDR3 loop reads CASSSVGAETYNEQFF. CDR3 DNA: TGTGCCAGCAGCTCGGTAGGTGCGGAAACCTACAATGAGCAGTTCTTC.

The chain has TRBV5-1 and TRBJ2-5; 16 bases match TRBD2. The CDR3 is 22 amino acids. The trim removed 7 bases at V and 0 bases at J, leaving 21 bases unmatched. Germline V gives CDR1 SGHRS, CDR2 YFSETQ. CDR3 protein: CASRLSGLAGGSSLADQETQYF. The CDR3 nucleotides are TGCGCCAGCCGGCTTTCGGGACTAGCGGGGGGGTCGTCCTTGGCCGACCAAGAGACCCAGTACTTC.

This chain connects TRBV7-9 to TRBJ1-2, with 7 bases lining up with TRBD1. The CDR3 covers 14 residues. Germline assignment: CDR1 SEHNR and CDR2 FQNEAQ (reference sequence). V gave up 3 bases and J gave up 6 bases; unmatched junction bases: 7. The DNA of the CDR3 is TGTGCCAGCAGCTTGGAGCAGGGGGATAATGGCTACACCTTC. Translation: CASSLEQGDNGYTF.

The V gene is TRBV27, the J gene TRBJ2-7; 11 bases map to TRBD2. CDR1 and CDR2 from the germline V gene are MNHEY and SMNVEV (reference sequence). J was trimmed by 3 bases and V by 5 bases; bases with no gene match: 9. There are 16 residues in the CDR3. The CDR3 loop reads CASSPFTSGGIYEQYF. The CDR3, as DNA: TGTGCCAGCAGTCCGTTCACTAGCGGGGGTATCTACGAGCAGTACTTC.

In regard to this clone: A read error may produce the germline difference seen at one junction end. This chain connects TRBV5-1 to TRBJ2-2; TRBD1 is a possible D gene (6 bases). The germline gives CDR1 SGHRS, CDR2 YFSETQ. The CDR3 has 15 amino acids. CDR3 nucleotide sequence: TGCGCCAGCAGCTCCGGCAGGGGATTAACCGAGGAGCTGTTTTTT. Its translation: CASSSGRGLTEELFF.

This chain connects TRBV2 to TRBJ2-2; D possibly corresponds to TRBD2 (6 bases). V dropped 4 bases and J dropped 1 base, with 10 bases sitting between them. Germline V CDR1 and CDR2: SNHLY, FYNNEI. The CDR3 is 15 residues long. The CDR3 DNA reads TGTGCCAGCAGTGCGGACTACGGGAACACCGGGGAGCTGTTTTTT. Protein: CASSADYGNTGELFF.